A single sample is the source of the 27 T cell receptor beta chains below, sequenced in a study of metastatic and nonmetastatic thyroid tumors. TCRdb recomputed clones from the PCR reads via MiXCR. Here the sample spans roughly 50,000 clones, approximately 20% being singletons. Each patient went into thyroid surgery without having received any treatment. Sequencing was performed on blood. These receptors all stem from a male donor with papillary thyroid cancer or a benign thyroid nodule (not recorded which). Some clones in this sample may be carry-over from other donors' samples.

This clone was counted at least ten times. The J gene is TRBJ1-2, the V gene TRBV6-2 or TRBV6-3, with TRBD1 matching over 9 bases. Germline CDR1 MNHEY, CDR2 SVGEGT. The CDR3 has 14 residues. V dropped 3 bases and J dropped 8; count of bases not matched to a gene: 7. The DNA of the CDR3 is TGTGCCAGCAGTTATGGCGGGACAGGGCAAGGCTACACCTTC. This translates into CASSYGGTGQGYTF.

Worth noting for this clone: The junction differs from germline at one of its ends, possibly a read error. The chain uses TRBV4-2 and TRBJ2-7; 9 positions agree with TRBD2. This CDR3 is built from 16 residues. The V gene's germline CDR1 is LGHNA and CDR2 YNFKEQ. This CDR3 reads CASSPTGGGAVDEQYF. For the CDR3, the DNA is TGTGCCAGCAGCCCGACGGGCGGGGGGGCCGTCGACGAGCAGTACTTT.

The sample holds many counts of this clone. CDR3 sequence reads: CASSLGAGSVGELFF. The DNA of the CDR3 is TGTGCCAGCAGCTTAGGGGCAGGCTCTGTCGGGGAGCTGTTTTTT. This chain joins TRBV11-3 and TRBJ2-2, with no clear D. CDR3 length: 15 amino acids. Germline CDR1 is SGHNT and CDR2 is YENEEA. V was cut by 1 base and J by 7 bases, with 13 bases left in between.

This clone was recorded at least ten times. The chain uses TRBV7-9 and TRBJ1-6; TRBD1 aligns across 10 bases. V lost 5 bases to trimming and J lost 10 bases; unmatched junction nucleotides: 8. This CDR3 contains 15 residues. Germline V CDR1 and CDR2: SEHNR, FQNEAQ (reference sequence). The CDR3: CASSIGTGVWSPLHF. CDR3 nucleotides: TGTGCCAGCAGCATCGGGACAGGGGTATGGTCACCCCTCCACTTT.

This clone was recorded at least ten times. CDR3 in amino acids: CASSFSQNTEAFF. CDR3 DNA: TGCGCCAGCAGCTTTTCACAGAACACTGAAGCTTTCTTT. V gene TRBV5-1 combines with J gene TRBJ1-1; D unresolved. CDR3 size: 13 residues. V lost 2 bases and J 1 base, leaving 6 bases between the germline ends. CDR1 and CDR2 (germline): SGHRS, YFSETQ.

This clone was counted a few times. Relative to the germline gene, one junction end is altered; a read error may explain this. This chain joins TRBV30 and TRBJ1-2; 7 bases align to TRBD1. The CDR3 has 13 residues. Germline V gene data show CDR1 as GTSNPN and CDR2 as SVGIG (reference sequence). The CDR3 spells CAWSLDRDYGYSF. The CDR3 DNA follows: TGTGCCTGGAGTCTCGACAGGGACTATGGCTACAGCTTC. Full variable domain (remainder filled in from reference TRBV30 and TRBJ1-2): SQTIHQWPATLVQPVGSPLSLECTVEGTSNPNLYWYRQAAGRGLQLLFYSVGIGQISSEVPQNLSASRPQDRQFILSSKKLLLSDSGFYLCAWSLDRDYGYSFGSGTRLTVV.

This clone was picked up many times. The chain joins TRBV27 to TRBJ1-1; D is possibly TRBD1 (5 bases). Germline CDR1 and CDR2: MNHEY and SMNVEV (reference sequence). Trimming removed 3 bases at V and 4 bases at J, with 15 bases between. The CDR3 runs 15 residues. CDR3 DNA sequence: TGTGCCAGCAGTTTCAGGGCGGCGGTAGGCACTGAAGCTTTCTTT. It codes for CASSFRAAVGTEAFF.

This clone was picked up a small number of times. V and J are TRBV28 and TRBJ2-7; D may be TRBD2 (5 bases). The germline V gene has CDR1 MDHEN and CDR2 SYDVKM. With 8 bases removed from V and 0 bases from J, the gap between germline ends came to 11 bases. This CDR3 has 13 residues. This CDR3 reads CASCRGFSYEQYF. In DNA, the CDR3 is TGTGCCAGCTGCCGGGGTTTCTCCTACGAGCAGTACTTC.

This clone occurred many times. The chain joins TRBV14 to TRBJ1-3; D ambiguous. V was clipped by 1 base and J by 4 bases, with 8 bases between them. The CDR3 sequence is 14 residues long. Per germline, CDR1 SGHDN and CDR2 FVKESK. As DNA, the CDR3 is TGTGCCAGCAGCCAAGTGTCGGGCGGAAACACCATATATTTT. This translates into CASSQVSGGNTIYF.

This clone was detected many times. Other DNA sequences in this specimen translate into the identical CDR3. The genes are TRBV30 and TRBJ1-2, with D perhaps TRBD1 (5 bases). V lost 3 bases, J lost 12 bases, and 17 bases lay in between. CDR1 and CDR2 (germline): GTSNPN, SVGIG (reference sequence). The CDR3 loop spans 12 amino acids. The CDR3 sequence: CAWRRGGLRDTF. DNA for the CDR3: TGTGCCTGGAGACGGGGGGGATTAAGGGACACCTTC. The full variable domain, rest sourced from reference TRBV30 and TRBJ1-2, is SQTIHQWPATLVQPVGSPLSLECTVEGTSNPNLYWYRQAAGRGLQLLFYSVGIGQISSEVPQNLSASRPQDRQFILSSKKLLLSDSGFYLCAWRRGGLRDTFGSGTRLTVV.

CDR3 in amino acids: CASSSGTGLPNQPQHF. Here the CDR3 DNA reads TGCGCCAGCTCATCCGGGACAGGGCTCCCAAATCAGCCCCAGCATTTT. The chain links TRBV5-1 to TRBJ1-5, with 9 bases identical to TRBD1. J gave up 4 bases and V 7 bases, and 12 bases lay outside the gene matches. Germline V CDR1 and CDR2: SGHRS, YFSETQ. The CDR3 runs to 16 residues. Combining the CDR3 with reference TRBV5-1 and TRBJ1-5 gives the whole variable domain KAGVTQTPRYLIKTRGQQVTLSCSPISGHRSVSWYQQTPGQGLQFLFEYFSETQRNKGNFPGRFSGRQFSNSRSEMNVSTLELGDSALYLCASSSGTGLPNQPQHFGDGTRLSIL.

Ten or more counts support this clone. The J gene is TRBJ2-6, the V gene TRBV11-1; 11 bases agree with TRBD1. The CDR3 is made up of 18 amino acids. After removal of 2 bases from V and 2 bases from J, the junction contained 5 bases not matched to a gene. Germline V CDR1 and CDR2: SGHAT, FQDESV (reference sequence). CDR3 nucleotides: TGTGCCAGCAGCTTACCCCCGGGACAGGGGGCTGGGGCCAACGTCCTGACTTTC. This sequence encodes CASSLPPGQGAGANVLTF.

This clone was seen a handful of times. This chain joins TRBV7-2 and TRBJ2-7; the D gene is possibly TRBD2 (6 bases). This CDR3 region has 12 residues. CDR1 is SGHTA, CDR2 FQGNSA, per germline. With 7 bases removed from V and 4 bases from J, the gap between germline ends came to 11 bases. CDR3 DNA sequence: TGTGCCAGCATCTTGGGACTTTACGAGCAGTACTTC. Amino acids: CASILGLYEQYF.

At least ten counts were recorded for this clone. The chain combines TRBV2 with TRBJ1-2; tentative D call: TRBD1 (6 bases). CDR1 is SNHLY, CDR2 FYNNEI, per germline. Trimming cost V 7 bases and J 4 bases, with 19 bases left between them. CDR3 length: 15 amino acids. In DNA form, the CDR3 reads TGTGCCAGCACCATTGGAGGCAGGGGCGTCTATGGCTACACCTTC. Protein: CASTIGGRGVYGYTF.

The chain is built from TRBV6-2 or TRBV6-3 and TRBJ1-2, with D tentatively TRBD1 (5 bases). The length of the CDR3 is 16 residues. Germline V gene lookup returns CDR1 MNHEY and CDR2 SVGEGT. The V end was cut by 0 bases, the J end by 8 bases, with 19 bases between. CDR3 amino acids: CASSYSGQRGRGGYTF. CDR3 nucleotides: TGTGCCAGCAGTTACTCGGGTCAAAGGGGACGCGGGGGCTACACCTTC.

This clone showed up many times. The gene calls are TRBV19 and TRBJ1-3; D gene unclear. The CDR3 runs 13 residues. The V end lost 5 bases, the J end lost 2 bases, and 7 bases lay between the germline ends. Per germline, CDR1 LNHDA and CDR2 SQIVND (reference sequence). Here the CDR3 reads CASSLLTGNTIYF. CDR3 DNA: TGTGCCAGTAGTCTATTAACTGGAAACACCATATATTTT.

The chain combines TRBV28 with TRBJ1-2; possibly TRBD1 for D (5 bases). V lost 5 bases and J lost 5, with 9 bases in between. The CDR3 covers 12 residues. In germline, CDR1 is MDHEN, CDR2 SYDVKM. This CDR3 reads CASSTGVYGYTF. CDR3 bases: TGTGCCAGCAGTACAGGAGTTTATGGCTACACCTTC.

The J gene is TRBJ2-7, the V gene TRBV5-1; 8 bases line up with TRBD1. After removal of 4 bases from V and 1 base from J, the junction contained 4 bases not matched to a gene. CDR1 is SGHRS and CDR2 is YFSETQ in the germline V gene. The CDR3 runs 14 residues. CDR3 bases: TGCGCCAGCAGCCCGGGACAGGCATCCTACGAGCAGTACTTC. Protein: CASSPGQASYEQYF.

This clone has a handful of counts. This chain uses TRBV10-3 with TRBJ1-2; 7 bases map to TRBD1. Germline CDR1 reads ENHRY; CDR2 reads SYGVKD. Trimming took 4 bases from V and 2 from J; bases not matched to a gene: 4. The length of the CDR3 is 14 residues. This CDR3 is CAISAKQGNYGYTF. In nucleotides, the CDR3 is TGTGCCATCAGTGCGAAACAGGGGAACTATGGCTACACCTTC.

CDR3 nucleotides: TGTGCCAGTAGTGGTAGGGGCCAAGAGACCCAGTACTTC. Protein: CASSGRGQETQYF. This chain joins TRBV19 and TRBJ2-5, with TRBD1 as a possible D gene (5 bases). Trimming left V 5 bases short and J 1 base short, with 8 bases between. Germline V lookup: CDR1 LNHDA, CDR2 SQIVND (reference sequence). The CDR3 runs 13 residues.

In its sample, this clone was seen many times. The chain carries TRBV5-8 and TRBJ2-7; unclear D gene. Trimming took off 6 bases at V and 5 bases at J, with 15 bases between the two ends. CDR1 is SGHTS and CDR2 is YDEGEE in the germline V gene. The CDR3 runs 13 residues. This CDR3 is CASTWAGADEQYF. The CDR3 DNA is TGTGCCAGCACGTGGGCAGGTGCGGACGAGCAGTACTTC.

This clone has a count of ten or more. The chain employs TRBV4-1 and TRBJ1-1, with D tentatively TRBD1 (5 bases). This CDR3 contains 16 residues. Germline values: CDR1 MGHRA, CDR2 YSYEKL. Trimming took 0 bases from V and 5 from J, leaving 16 bases between them. The CDR3 reads CASSQEVVGGQTEAFF. Written as DNA, the CDR3 is TGCGCCAGCAGCCAAGAGGTGGTGGGGGGTCAAACTGAAGCTTTCTTT.

A few counts support this clone. The rearrangement uses TRBV6-1 and TRBJ1-2, with 7 bases aligning to TRBD1. CDR1 is MNHNS, CDR2 SASEGT, per germline. The CDR3 is 15 residues long. V trimming: 2 bases; J trimming: 4 bases; junction bases outside the gene matches: 7. The CDR3 DNA reads as TGTGCCAGCAGTGAATCGTGGACAGGCCTCTATGGCTACACCTTC. The encoded protein is CASSESWTGLYGYTF.

In this sample, this clone turned up many times. The V call is TRBV7-9, the J call TRBJ2-1, with 7 bases fitting TRBD2. V lost 2 bases to trimming and J lost 6 bases; unmatched junction nucleotides: 4. The CDR3 sequence is 14 residues long. Germline loops: CDR1 SEHNR, CDR2 FQNEAQ (reference sequence). The CDR3 DNA reads as TGTGCCAGCAGCTTATTGAGCGGGACCAATGAGCAGTTCTTC. It codes for CASSLLSGTNEQFF.

This chain connects TRBV2 to TRBJ1-6, with a weak D call TRBD1 (5 bases). V was clipped by 6 bases and J by 0 bases, with 15 bases between them. Germline CDR1 and CDR2: SNHLY and FYNNEI. The CDR3 runs to 17 residues. The CDR3 DNA follows: TGTGCCAGCAGACAGGCTATTCAGAGCTCCTATAATTCACCCCTCCACTTT. Residues: CASRQAIQSSYNSPLHF.

This clone occurred many times. This chain links TRBV18 with TRBJ1-1; D is ambiguous. The germline CDR1 and CDR2 sequences are KGHSH and LQKENI. This CDR3 comprises 13 residues. Trimming removed 2 bases from V and 4 bases from J, with 8 bases in between. The CDR3 DNA is TGTGCCAGCTCACCAGTGGAGGGCACTGAAGCTTTCTTT. This gives the protein CASSPVEGTEAFF.

Many counts were recorded for this clone. The CDR3 reads CASSDSTSTDTQYF. The CDR3 region has the DNA TGTGCCAGCAGTGACTCGACTAGCACAGATACGCAGTATTTT. The chain couples TRBV6-4 to TRBJ2-3; D unclear. From germline, CDR1 is MRHNA and CDR2 SNTAGT. This CDR3 is 14 amino acids long. V was clipped by 0 bases and J by 0 bases, with 4 bases between them.